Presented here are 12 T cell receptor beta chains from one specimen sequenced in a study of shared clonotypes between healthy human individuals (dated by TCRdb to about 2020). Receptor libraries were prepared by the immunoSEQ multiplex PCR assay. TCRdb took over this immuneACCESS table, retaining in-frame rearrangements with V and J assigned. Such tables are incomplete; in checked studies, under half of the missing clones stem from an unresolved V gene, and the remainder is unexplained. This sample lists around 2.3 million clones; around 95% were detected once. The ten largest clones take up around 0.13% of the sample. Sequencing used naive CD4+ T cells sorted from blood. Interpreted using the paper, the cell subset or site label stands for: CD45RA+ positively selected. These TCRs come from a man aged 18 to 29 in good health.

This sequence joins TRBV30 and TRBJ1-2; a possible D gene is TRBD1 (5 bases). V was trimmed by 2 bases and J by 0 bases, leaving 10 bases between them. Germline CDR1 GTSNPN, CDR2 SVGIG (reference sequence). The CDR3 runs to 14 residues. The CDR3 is CAWSSDSPNYGYTF. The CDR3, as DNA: TGTGCCTGGAGTAGCGACAGCCCTAACTATGGCTACACCTTC. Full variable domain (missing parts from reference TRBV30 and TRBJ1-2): SQTIHQWPATLVQPVGSPLSLECTVEGTSNPNLYWYRQAAGRGLQLLFYSVGIGQISSEVPQNLSASRPQDRQFILSSKKLLLSDSGFYLCAWSSDSPNYGYTFGSGTRLTVV.

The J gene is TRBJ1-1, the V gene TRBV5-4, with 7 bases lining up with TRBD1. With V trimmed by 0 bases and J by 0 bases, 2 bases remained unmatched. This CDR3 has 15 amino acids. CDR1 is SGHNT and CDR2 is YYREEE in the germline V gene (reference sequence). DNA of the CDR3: TGTGCCAGCAGCTTGGAGACAGGGTTGAACACTGAAGCTTTCTTT. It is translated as CASSLETGLNTEAFF.

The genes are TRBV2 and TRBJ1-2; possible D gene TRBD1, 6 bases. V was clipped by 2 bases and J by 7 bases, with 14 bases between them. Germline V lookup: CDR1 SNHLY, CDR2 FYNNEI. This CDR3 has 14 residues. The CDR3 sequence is CASSEQGSVAGYTF. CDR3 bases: TGTGCCAGCAGTGAACAGGGGAGCGTGGCTGGCTACACCTTC. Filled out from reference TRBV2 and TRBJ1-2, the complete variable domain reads EPEVTQTPSHQVTQMGQEVILRCVPISNHLYFYWYRQILGQKVEFLVSFYNNEISEKSEIFDDQFSVERPDGSNFTLKIRSTKLEDSAMYFCASSEQGSVAGYTFGSGTRLTVV.

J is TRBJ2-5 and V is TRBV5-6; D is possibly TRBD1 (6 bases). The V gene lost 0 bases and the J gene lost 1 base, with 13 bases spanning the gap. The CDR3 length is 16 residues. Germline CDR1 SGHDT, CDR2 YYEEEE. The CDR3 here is CASSLVGPGAQETQYF. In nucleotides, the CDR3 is TGTGCCAGCAGCTTGGTAGGGCCAGGGGCCCAAGAGACCCAGTACTTC. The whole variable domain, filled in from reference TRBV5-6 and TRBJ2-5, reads DAGVTQSPTHLIKTRGQQVTLRCSPKSGHDTVSWYQQALGQGPQFIFQYYEEEERQRGNFPDRFSGHQFPNYSSELNVNALLLGDSALYLCASSLVGPGAQETQYFGPGTRLLVL.

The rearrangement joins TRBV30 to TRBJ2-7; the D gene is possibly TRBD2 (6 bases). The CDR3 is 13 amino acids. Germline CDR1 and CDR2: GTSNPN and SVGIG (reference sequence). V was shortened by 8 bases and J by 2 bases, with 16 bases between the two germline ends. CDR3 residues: CARNGGATYEQYF. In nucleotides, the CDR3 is TGTGCCCGGAATGGCGGGGCCACCTACGAGCAGTACTTC. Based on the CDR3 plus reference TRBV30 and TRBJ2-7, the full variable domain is SQTIHQWPATLVQPVGSPLSLECTVEGTSNPNLYWYRQAAGRGLQLLFYSVGIGQISSEVPQNLSASRPQDRQFILSSKKLLLSDSGFYLCARNGGATYEQYFGPGTRLTVT.

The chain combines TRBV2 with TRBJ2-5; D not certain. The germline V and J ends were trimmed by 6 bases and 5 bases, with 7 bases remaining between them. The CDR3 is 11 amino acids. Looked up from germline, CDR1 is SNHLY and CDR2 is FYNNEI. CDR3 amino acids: CASRYGETQYF. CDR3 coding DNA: TGTGCCAGCAGATATGGGGAGACCCAGTACTTC.

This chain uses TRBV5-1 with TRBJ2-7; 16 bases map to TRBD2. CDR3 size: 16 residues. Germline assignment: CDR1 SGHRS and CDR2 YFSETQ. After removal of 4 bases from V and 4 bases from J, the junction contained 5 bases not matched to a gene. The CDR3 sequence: CASSLGTSGGAYEQYF. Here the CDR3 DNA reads TGCGCCAGCAGCCTCGGGACTAGCGGGGGGGCATACGAGCAGTACTTC. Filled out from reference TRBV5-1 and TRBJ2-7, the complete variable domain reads KAGVTQTPRYLIKTRGQQVTLSCSPISGHRSVSWYQQTPGQGLQFLFEYFSETQRNKGNFPGRFSGRQFSNSRSEMNVSTLELGDSALYLCASSLGTSGGAYEQYFGPGTRLTVT.

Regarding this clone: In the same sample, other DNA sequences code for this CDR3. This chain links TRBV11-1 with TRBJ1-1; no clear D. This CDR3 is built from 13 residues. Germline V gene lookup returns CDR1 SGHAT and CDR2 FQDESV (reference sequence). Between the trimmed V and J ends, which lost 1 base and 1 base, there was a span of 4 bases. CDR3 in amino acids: CASSLGENTEAFF. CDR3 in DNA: TGTGCCAGCAGCTTAGGCGAGAACACTGAAGCTTTCTTT.

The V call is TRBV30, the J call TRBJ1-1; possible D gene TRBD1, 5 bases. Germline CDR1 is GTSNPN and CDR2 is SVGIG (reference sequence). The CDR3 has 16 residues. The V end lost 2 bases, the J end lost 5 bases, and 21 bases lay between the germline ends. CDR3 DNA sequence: TGTGCCTGGAGTTTCCCCTGGGGTCCGAGGGGTACTGAAGCTTTCTTT. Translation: CAWSFPWGPRGTEAFF.

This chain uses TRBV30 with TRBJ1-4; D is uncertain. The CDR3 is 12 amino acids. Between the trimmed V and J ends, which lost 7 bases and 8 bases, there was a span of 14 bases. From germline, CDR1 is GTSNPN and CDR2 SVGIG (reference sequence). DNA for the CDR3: TGTGCCTCCGGAGATGTGGGGGAAAAACTGTTTTTT. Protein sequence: CASGDVGEKLFF.

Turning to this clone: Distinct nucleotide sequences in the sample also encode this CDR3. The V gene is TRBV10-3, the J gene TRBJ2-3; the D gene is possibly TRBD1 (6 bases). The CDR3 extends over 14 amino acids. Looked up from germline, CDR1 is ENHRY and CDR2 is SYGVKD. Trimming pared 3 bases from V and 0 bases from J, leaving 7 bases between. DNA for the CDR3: TGTGCCATCAGTGACGGGACAAGCACAGATACGCAGTATTTT. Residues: CAISDGTSTDTQYF.

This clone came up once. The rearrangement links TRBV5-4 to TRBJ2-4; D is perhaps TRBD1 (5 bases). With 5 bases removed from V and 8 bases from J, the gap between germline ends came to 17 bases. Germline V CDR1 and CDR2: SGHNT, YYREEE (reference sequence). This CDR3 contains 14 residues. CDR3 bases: TGTGCCAGCAGTGGAACAGGTATTCGAGACATTCAGTACTTC. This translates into CASSGTGIRDIQYF. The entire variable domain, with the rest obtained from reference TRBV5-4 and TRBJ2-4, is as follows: ETGVTQSPTHLIKTRGQQVTLRCSSQSGHNTVSWYQQALGQGPQFIFQYYREEENGRGNFPPRFSGLQFPNYSSELNVNALELDDSALYLCASSGTGIRDIQYFGAGTRLSVL.